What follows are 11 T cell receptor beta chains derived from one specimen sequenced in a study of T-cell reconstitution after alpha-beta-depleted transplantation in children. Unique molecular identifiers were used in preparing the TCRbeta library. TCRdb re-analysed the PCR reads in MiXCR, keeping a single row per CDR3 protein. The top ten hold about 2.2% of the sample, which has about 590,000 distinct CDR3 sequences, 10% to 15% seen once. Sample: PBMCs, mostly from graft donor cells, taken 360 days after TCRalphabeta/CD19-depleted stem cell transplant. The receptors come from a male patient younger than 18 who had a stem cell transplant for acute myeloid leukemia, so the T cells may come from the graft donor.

The CDR3 DNA sequence: TGTGCCACCAGTGATTTGCCGAGGGGGATTCATAGCACAGATACGCAGTATTTT. The encoded protein is CATSDLPRGIHSTDTQYF. V gene TRBV24-1 combines with J gene TRBJ2-3; D is possibly TRBD1 (6 bases). Trimming pared 0 bases from V and 0 bases from J, leaving 15 bases between. Germline V lookup: CDR1 KGHDR, CDR2 SFDVKD. This CDR3 has 18 amino acids.

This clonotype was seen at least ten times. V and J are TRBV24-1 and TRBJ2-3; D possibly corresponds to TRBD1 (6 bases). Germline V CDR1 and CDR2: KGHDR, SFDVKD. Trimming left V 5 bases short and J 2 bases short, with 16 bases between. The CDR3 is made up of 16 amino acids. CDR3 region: CATSAGTLTFTDTQYF. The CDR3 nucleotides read TGTGCCACCAGTGCCGGGACATTAACCTTCACAGATACGCAGTATTTT.

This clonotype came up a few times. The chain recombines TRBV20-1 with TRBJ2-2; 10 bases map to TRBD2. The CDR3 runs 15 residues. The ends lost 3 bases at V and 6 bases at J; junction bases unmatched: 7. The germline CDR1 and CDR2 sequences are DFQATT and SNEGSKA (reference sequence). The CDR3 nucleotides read TGCAGTGCTAGTGAGATAGCGGGAGGCGCCGGGGAGCTGTTTTTT. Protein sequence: CSASEIAGGAGELFF.

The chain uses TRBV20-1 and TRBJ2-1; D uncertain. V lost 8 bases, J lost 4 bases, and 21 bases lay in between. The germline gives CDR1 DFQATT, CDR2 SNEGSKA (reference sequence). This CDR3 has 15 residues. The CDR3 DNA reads TGCAGTCCGCGCAAAGTGTCGGTCCCTTACAATGAGCAGTTCTTC. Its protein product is CSPRKVSVPYNEQFF.

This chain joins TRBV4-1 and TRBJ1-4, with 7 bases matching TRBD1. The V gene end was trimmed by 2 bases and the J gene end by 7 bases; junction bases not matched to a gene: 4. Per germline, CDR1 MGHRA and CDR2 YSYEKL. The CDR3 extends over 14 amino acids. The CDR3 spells CASSQRQGGEKLFF. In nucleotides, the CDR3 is TGCGCCAGCAGCCAAAGACAGGGCGGTGAAAAACTGTTTTTT.

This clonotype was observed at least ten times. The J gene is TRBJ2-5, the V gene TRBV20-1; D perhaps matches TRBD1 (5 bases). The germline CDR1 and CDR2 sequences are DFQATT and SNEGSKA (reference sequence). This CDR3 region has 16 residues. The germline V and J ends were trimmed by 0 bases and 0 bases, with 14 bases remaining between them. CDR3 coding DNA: TGCAGTGCTAGAGATCGCAGGGTGGGGTACCAAGAGACCCAGTACTTC. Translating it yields CSARDRRVGYQETQYF.

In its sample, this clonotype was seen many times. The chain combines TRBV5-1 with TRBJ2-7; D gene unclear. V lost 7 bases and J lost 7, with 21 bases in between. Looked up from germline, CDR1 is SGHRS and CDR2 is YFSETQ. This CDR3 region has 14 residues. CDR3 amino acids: CASRLGGYPREQYF. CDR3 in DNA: TGCGCCAGCCGTCTTGGTGGGTACCCTCGTGAGCAGTACTTC. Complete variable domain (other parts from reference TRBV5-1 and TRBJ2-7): KAGVTQTPRYLIKTRGQQVTLSCSPISGHRSVSWYQQTPGQGLQFLFEYFSETQRNKGNFPGRFSGRQFSNSRSEMNVSTLELGDSALYLCASRLGGYPREQYFGPGTRLTVT.

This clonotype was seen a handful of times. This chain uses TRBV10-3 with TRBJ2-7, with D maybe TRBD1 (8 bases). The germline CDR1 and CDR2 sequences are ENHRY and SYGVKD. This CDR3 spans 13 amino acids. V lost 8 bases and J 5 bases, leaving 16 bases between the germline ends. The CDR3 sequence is CAIRGDRLNEQYF. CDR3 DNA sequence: TGTGCCATCCGGGGGGACAGGTTAAACGAGCAGTACTTC.

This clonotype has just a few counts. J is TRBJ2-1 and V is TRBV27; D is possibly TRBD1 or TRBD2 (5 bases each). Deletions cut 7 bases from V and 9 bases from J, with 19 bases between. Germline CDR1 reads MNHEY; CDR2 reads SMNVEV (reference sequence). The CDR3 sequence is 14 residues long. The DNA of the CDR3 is TGTGCCAGCACCGGGGCTATCTGGGGCAGTGAGCAGTTCTTC. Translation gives CASTGAIWGSEQFF.

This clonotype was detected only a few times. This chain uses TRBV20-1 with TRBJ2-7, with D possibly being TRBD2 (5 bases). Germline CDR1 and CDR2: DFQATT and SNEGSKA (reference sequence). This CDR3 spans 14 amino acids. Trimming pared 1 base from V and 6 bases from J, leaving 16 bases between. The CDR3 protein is CSARVSTRLGEQYF. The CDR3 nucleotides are TGCAGTGCTAGAGTCTCAACTAGGTTGGGCGAGCAGTACTTC.

The CDR3 DNA follows: TGTGCCAGCAGTTCCAGGCAGCTGATTCAAGCTTTCTTT. It codes for CASSSRQLIQAFF. The chain recombines TRBV12-3 or TRBV12-4 with TRBJ1-1; no clear D. Trimming pared 4 bases from V and 9 bases from J, leaving 15 bases between. The CDR3 consists of 13 residues.